This T cell receptor (beta chain) was recovered during a study of cytomegalovirus exposure and HLA in healthy donors. Study-level information: According to later analysis, the same platform produced the 90 to 150 validation and under 700 first-cohort repertoires. Study-level results: In vitro checks showed that a few CMV-associated chains really do target CMV antigens. According to reports, the classifier identified cytomegalovirus status with high specificity and sensitivity.

The junction had 8 bases not matched to a gene; V was cut back by 6 bases and J by 6 bases. The CDR3 is made up of 14 amino acids. Germline V CDR1 and CDR2: MNHNY, SVGAGI (reference sequence). Of note for this clone: Its antigen is unidentified.

It was the approximately 110-subject validation cohort, separate from the approximately 670-subject first cohort, to which the donors belonged. Here immunoSEQ multiplex PCR was the method, and the copy in TCRdb shows in-frame clones only, minus some. The table includes over 150,000 clones, 80% to 85% detected once. The J gene is TRBJ2-7, the V gene TRBV6-6; 10 nucleotides line up with TRBD2. This sequence originates from a woman aged 18-29 years in good health and CMV-seropositive. Input material: PBMCs. The CDR3 loop is CASSKSGGALEQYF. Here the CDR3 DNA reads TGTGCCAGCAGCAAGAGCGGGGGGGCCCTCGAGCAGTACTTC.